This TCR beta chain was identified during a study of blood T cell repertoires in COVID-19. Original processing methods: By means of reference gene primer amplification, nucleated cell counts were estimated. Clones were read by immunoSEQ multiplex PCR, and TCRdb kept only the in-frame ones, dropping some. The DNA gave D and trimming, while V, J and clone size come from that table. Counted here are approximately 240,000 clones, approximately 90% occurring once; the ten biggest clones make up about 3.3%. Cohorts were determined from participant-reported clinical history. The CDR3 covers 15 residues. The V end was cut by 4 bases, the J end by 1 base, with 14 bases between. In germline, CDR1 is SGDLS, CDR2 YYNGEE.

The sequence was obtained from a woman aged 18-29 years in a cohort exposed to, infected with or recovered from COVID-19 (not recorded which). The chain employs TRBV9 and TRBJ1-1, with D tentatively TRBD1 (5 bases). The sample was PBMCs or T cells enriched from blood (not recorded which). This chain's CDR3 is CASSRGRGSNTEAFF. DNA of the CDR3: TGTGCCAGCAGCCGAGGTAGGGGATCGAACACTGAAGCTTTCTTT.